The T cell receptor (beta chain) under discussion was sequenced for a study of identical twins. TCRdb processed the 5' RACE reads anew with MiXCR; each CDR3 protein has one entry. The sample includes about 470,000 distinct CDR3 sequences, about 24% of them seen just once. Findings of the study overall: Out-of-frame sharing of TCR alpha in monozygotic twins was underestimated by models.

This clonotype was counted only a few times. What it recognizes is unknown. V gave up 1 base and J gave up 7 bases, with 11 bases separating them. The CDR3 totals 13 residues. Germline values: CDR1 MNHEY, CDR2 SMNVEV (reference sequence). These data were also filed under a second study, of T cells expressing NK-cell markers.

The TCR originated in a woman aged 18-29 years in good health. The sequencing sample was made of CD4+ T cells sorted from blood. J is TRBJ2-7 and V is TRBV27; D not resolved. The CDR3 spells CASSLWPPAEQYF. In DNA, the CDR3 is TGTGCCAGCAGTTTATGGCCACCGGCGGAGCAGTACTTC.